This T cell receptor beta chain derives from a study of shared clonotypes between healthy human individuals (dated by TCRdb to about 2020). Study-level background: The cohort comprised two women and three men aged 18 to 49 years. For each donor, CD4 naive and CD4 memory were each given three plates, CD8 naive was given two plates, and CD8 memory was given one plate. To estimate repertoire size and how much clonotype sharing occurs between individuals, the study deeply sequenced the blood TCR repertoires of about five healthy adults. To increase sequencing depth and limit assay-specific biases, TCR repertoire library preparation and sequencing were carried out by different laboratories using diverse techniques. Each donor's leukapheresis produced roughly between roughly 0.85 and 10 billion PBMCs.

Here is what the overall study found, with its caveats: The small number of donors limited the genetic and exposure-history diversity represented. Sampling was restricted to blood, and TCR repertoires in tissues likely differ from the TCR repertoires found in blood. Roughly 5.2% of naive CD4, 3.5% of naive CD8, roughly 2.4% of memory CD4, and roughly 0.4% of memory CD8 clonotypes were shared across four donors. Compared with non-shared clonotypes, clonotypes shared by all four sorted-subset donors had higher generation probabilities. Pairwise subsampling indicated that sequencing depth was expected to affect the degree of clonotype sharing among donors. Larger estimated clonotype richness was generally found for naive subsets than for memory subsets. Rarefaction of sorted-subset datasets indicated incomplete sequencing despite the large sequencing depth.

In regard to this clone: Its antigen is not yet known. Base qualities are not recorded, but no much larger clone differs from it by a single base.

Using the deep immunoSEQ assay, TCR CDR3 regions were amplified from genomic DNA by multiplex PCR. Genomic DNA extracted from each cell subset was distributed evenly over all wells of several immunoSEQ 96-well plates, and each plate served as one replicate. Each replicate PCR for sorted subsets received 150 to 250 ng genomic DNA, equal to roughly 29,000 T cell genomes. The purified libraries were quantified using a Qubit 3.0 fluorometer, sized with a Bioanalyzer 2100, and then quantified again using the KAPA Library Quantification kit. Every immunoSEQ 96-well plate was sequenced on a dedicated single-read 150-cycle Illumina NextSeq 550 flow cell. The study's own analysis went as follows. Because the immunoSEQ output held only junctional sequences and lacked quality scores, the filtering could not match the filtering applied to full-length reads. To assign V/J genes and CDR3, sequences were annotated using PyIR, a Python wrapper for IgBLAST v1.9, with IMGT germline references. Reads were filtered out if the reads had weak V/J assignments (E-value above 1e-6), no CDR3, stop codons, out-of-frame junctions, or ambiguous translated residues. V3J clonotypes were defined by identical inferred V gene, J gene, and CDR3 amino acid sequence. The percentage overlap between two repertoires was calculated by dividing the number of shared unique clonotypes by the size of the smaller repertoire. Three approaches were used to assess repertoire richness: RTK rarefaction, the Chao1 estimator, and Recon v2.1 estimates of unobserved clonotypes. Generation probabilities for all TCRbeta clonotypes obtained by the gDNA method from a handful of donors were computed using OLGA. The table was pulled from immuneACCESS by TCRdb, which kept in-frame rearrangements only. Such tables lose some clones; where checked, under half of the loss comes from unresolved V genes, and the rest has no known cause. The V and J calls and clone size were taken over from that table, and D and trimming were inferred from the DNA. Present in this sample are 2 million to 3 million clones, roughly nine tenths of which were seen just once. The ten largest clones represent about 0.13% of the sample.

Healthy HIV-negative adults with no recently reported acute infections or vaccinations were included as donors. Every donor was a Caucasian adult living in Nashville, Tennessee, USA. Magnetic negative selection was used to enrich CD4+ T cells, after which naive cells were positively selected on CD45RA and the negative fraction became the memory subset. Blood was collected by leukapheresis, and PBMCs were isolated by Ficoll-Histopaque density gradient centrifugation and then cryopreserved in liquid nitrogen vapor phase. Analytical flow cytometry was used to check the purity and quantity of each magnetically sorted T cell population. From each sorted fraction, genomic DNA was isolated and quantified by UV absorbance on a Nanodrop 2000c. CDR1 SEHNR and CDR2 FQNEAQ were looked up in the germline V gene (reference sequence). Taken from cysteine to phenylalanine, the CDR3 has 18 residues. Only the CDR3 portion is preserved as DNA: 54 bases, with reading frame beginning at the first base. For this chain, trimming is 5 bases at the V end and 6 bases at the J end, and the number of junction bases without a gene match is 11.

Recombination linked TRBV7-9 to TRBJ2-1, with 15 central nucleotides matching TRBD2. The origin of this receptor is a man between 18 and 35 years old in good health. The source material was naive CD4+ T cells sorted from blood. The cell subset or site label corresponds to: CD45RA+ positively selected. The DNA reads TGTGCCAGCAGCAGGACTAGCGGGGGGGCTTATCAAGTCAATGAGCAGTTCTTC. This sequence encodes CASSRTSGGAYQVNEQFF.